The TCR beta chain described here comes from a study of cytomegalovirus exposure and HLA in healthy donors. Study background: Earlier results showed 90 million to 120 million unique TCR beta sequences derived from some 180 million T cells.

This clone has only one observation. The antigen remains undetermined. Use of 60 Vbeta and 13 Jbeta primers characterized the PCR. Sequencing was performed with immunoSEQ multiplex PCR; in TCRdb, only in-frame clones are kept and a portion is missing. This table has around 200,000 clones, less than 80% appearing once. General observations from the study: Among donors in an Asian-associated ancestry cluster, a later analysis reportedly found fewer N-insertions than the approximately 700-donor mean. In vitro confirmation showed three CMV-associated chains to be CMV antigen specific.

Source material: PBMCs. This clonotype was obtained from a man between 35 and 55 years old in good health and CMV-seronegative.

The CDR3 is CASSLNPGQGDQPQHF. The CDR3 region has the DNA TGTGCCAGCAGTTTAAACCCAGGACAGGGTGATCAGCCCCAGCATTTT. The rearrangement uses TRBV7-9 and TRBJ1-5, with 8 bases fitting TRBD1. The CDR3 is 16 residues long. V was pared by 6 bases and J by 5 bases, with 12 bases of the junction left unmatched. Germline values: CDR1 SEHNR, CDR2 FQNEAQ (reference sequence). The full variable domain, its missing parts supplied by reference TRBV7-9 and TRBJ1-5, is DTGVSQNPRHKITKRGQNVTFRCDPISEHNRLYWYRQTLGQGPEFLTYFQNEAQLEKSRLLSDRFSAERPKGSFSTLEIQRTEQGDSAMYLCASSLNPGQGDQPQHFGDGTRLSIL.